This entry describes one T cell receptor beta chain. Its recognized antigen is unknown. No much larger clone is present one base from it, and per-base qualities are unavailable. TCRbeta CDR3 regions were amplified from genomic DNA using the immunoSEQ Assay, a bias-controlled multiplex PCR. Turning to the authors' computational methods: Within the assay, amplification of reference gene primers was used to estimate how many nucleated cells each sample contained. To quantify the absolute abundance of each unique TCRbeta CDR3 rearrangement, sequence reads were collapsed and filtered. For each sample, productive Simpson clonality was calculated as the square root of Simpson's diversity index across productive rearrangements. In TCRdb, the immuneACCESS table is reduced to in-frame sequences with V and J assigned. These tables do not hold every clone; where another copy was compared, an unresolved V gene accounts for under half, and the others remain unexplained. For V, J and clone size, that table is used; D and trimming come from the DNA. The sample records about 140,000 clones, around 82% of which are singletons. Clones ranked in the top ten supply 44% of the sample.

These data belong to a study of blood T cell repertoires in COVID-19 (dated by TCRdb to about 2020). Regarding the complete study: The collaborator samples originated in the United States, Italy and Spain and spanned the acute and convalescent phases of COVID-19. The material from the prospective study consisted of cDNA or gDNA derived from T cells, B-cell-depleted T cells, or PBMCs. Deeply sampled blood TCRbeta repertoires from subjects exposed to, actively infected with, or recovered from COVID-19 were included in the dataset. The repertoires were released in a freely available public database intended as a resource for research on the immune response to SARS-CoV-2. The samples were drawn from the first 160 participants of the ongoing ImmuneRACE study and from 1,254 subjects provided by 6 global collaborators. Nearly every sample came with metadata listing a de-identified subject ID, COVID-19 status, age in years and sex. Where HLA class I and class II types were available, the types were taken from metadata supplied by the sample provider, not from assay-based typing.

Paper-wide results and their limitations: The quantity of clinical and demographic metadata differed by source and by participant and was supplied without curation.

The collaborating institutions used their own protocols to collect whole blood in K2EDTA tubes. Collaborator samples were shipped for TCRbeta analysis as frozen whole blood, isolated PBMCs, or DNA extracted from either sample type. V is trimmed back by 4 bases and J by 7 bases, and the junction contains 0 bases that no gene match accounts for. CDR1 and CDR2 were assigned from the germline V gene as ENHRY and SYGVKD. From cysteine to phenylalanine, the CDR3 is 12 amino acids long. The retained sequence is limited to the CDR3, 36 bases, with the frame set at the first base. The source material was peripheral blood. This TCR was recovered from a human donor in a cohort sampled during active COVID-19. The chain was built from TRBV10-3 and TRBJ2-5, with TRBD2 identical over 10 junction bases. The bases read TGTGCCATCAGTGCTAGCGGGGGGACCCAGTACTTC. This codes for CAISASGGTQYF.